In this sample, the clone carrying this T cell receptor beta chain turned up a few times. The antigen is unknown. The data were obtained in a study of type 1 regulatory T cells. TCRdb re-called the reads through MiXCR, storing one row per CDR3 protein. This table has roughly 65,000 distinct CDR3 sequences, approximately 50% appearing once. The V segment lost 3 bases and the J segment 3 bases; nucleotides outside the gene matches: 3. CDR1 is ENHRY and CDR2 is SYGVKD in the germline V gene. This CDR3 has 15 residues. The sequence came from a human donor in good health. The sample was cultured non-Tr1 T cells, either the whole culture or a sorted T cell fraction (not recorded which). The chain has TRBV10-3 and TRBJ2-5, with TRBD2 identical over 11 bases. Here the CDR3 reads CAISDPSGGKETQYF. The CDR3 nucleotides are TGTGCCATCAGTGACCCTAGCGGGGGGAAAGAGACCCAGTACTTC.